The 4 T cell receptor beta chains below were found in one sample sequenced in a study of CD8 T cells in ankylosing spondylitis. In TCRdb, the 5' RACE reads were re-called with MiXCR into one record per CDR3 protein. The table shows approximately 150,000 distinct CDR3 sequences, with approximately 9.9% occurring only once. The sample consisted of blood, either unsorted or a sorted T cell fraction (not recorded which). The origin of the receptors is a female donor with ankylosing spondylitis or in good health (not recorded which).

This clonotype was seen a handful of times. The V and J genes are TRBV11-2 and TRBJ2-7; D ambiguous. Trimming shortened V by 1 base and J by 3 bases, and 13 bases separated the two germline ends. The CDR3 totals 15 residues. CDR1 is SGHAT and CDR2 is FQNNGV in the germline V gene. The CDR3 spells CASSLVGSLDYEQYF. In DNA, the CDR3 is TGTGCCAGCAGCTTAGTAGGCAGTCTGGACTACGAGCAGTACTTC.

This clonotype came up many times. This sequence joins TRBV11-1 and TRBJ2-1; D perhaps matches TRBD2 (6 bases). CDR3 size: 18 residues. Trimming took off 4 bases at V and 2 bases at J, with 21 bases between the two ends. Germline V gene data show CDR1 as SGHAT and CDR2 as FQDESV (reference sequence). The CDR3 loop is CASSSMGGADSAYNEQFF. Written as DNA, the CDR3 is TGTGCCAGCAGCTCTATGGGGGGAGCGGATTCGGCCTACAATGAGCAGTTCTTC.

The V call is TRBV7-9, the J call TRBJ2-7, with TRBD1 identical over 7 bases. The CDR3 has 13 residues. CDR1 is SEHNR and CDR2 is FQNEAQ in the germline V gene (reference sequence). After removal of 8 bases from V and 5 bases from J, the junction contained 9 bases not matched to a gene. The CDR3 coding sequence is TGTGCCAGCGCAAAGGGGCAGGGGGACGAGCAGTACTTC. Translating gives CASAKGQGDEQYF.

This clonotype has a count of ten or more. The chain couples TRBV7-2 to TRBJ2-3, with 8 bases matching TRBD2. The CDR3 has 15 amino acids. The J segment lost 2 bases and the V segment lost 2 bases, leaving 3 bases of the junction unmatched. From germline, CDR1 is SGHTA and CDR2 FQGNSA. The CDR3 region has the DNA TGTGCCAGCAGCTTATCGGGAGGGTACACAGATACGCAGTATTTT. Translation gives CASSLSGGYTDTQYF.